In its sample, the clone carrying this T cell receptor beta chain was seen once. Method: immunoSEQ multiplex PCR; TCRdb's copy keeps in-frame clones and lacks some. The table lists roughly 180,000 clones, more than 85% of them singletons. These data belong to a study of T cell responses to AZD1222 COVID-19 vaccine. CDR3 size: 13 residues. The V end was cut by 3 bases, the J end by 3 bases, with 5 bases between. Germline assignment: CDR1 SGHTA and CDR2 FQGTGA. V and J are TRBV7-3 and TRBJ2-2, with D uncertain. The sequence came from an adult who received the AZD1222 COVID-19 vaccine. The sample was peripheral blood, taken 28 days after the second AZD1222 dose. Here the CDR3 reads CASSLGYTGELFF. The CDR3 region has the DNA TGTGCCAGCAGCTTGGGCTACACCGGGGAGCTGTTTTTT.